This T cell receptor beta chain was documented in a study of blood T cell repertoires in COVID-19. For the study at large: COVID-19 samples collected from the United States, Italy and Spain covered acute and convalescent phases.

Germline values: CDR1 WNHNN, CDR2 SYGVQD (reference sequence). Trimming removed 3 bases from V and 1 base from J; junction bases left unmatched: 2. This CDR3 region has 14 residues. As originally analysed: Amplification from reference gene primers served as the basis for estimated nucleated cell counts. Profiled with immunoSEQ multiplex PCR; TCRdb holds only in-frame clones, not every one. Clone size and V and J calls were adopted from that table, with D and trimming inferred from the DNA. The sample includes more than 100,000 clones, 85% to 90% of them seen just once. The sample consisted of peripheral blood. The V call is TRBV10-1, the J call TRBJ1-1, with 7 bases aligning to TRBD1. This receptor was identified in a man older than 75 with acute or convalescent COVID-19. CDR3: CASSDDRENTEAFF. The DNA of the CDR3 is TGCGCCAGCAGTGACGACAGGGAGAACACTGAAGCTTTCTTT.